This T cell receptor (beta chain) was identified during a study of cytomegalovirus exposure and HLA in healthy donors. The V and J ends lost 4 bases and 0 bases respectively, with 6 bases between them. CDR3 size: 14 residues. The V gene's germline CDR1 is SNHLY and CDR2 FYNNEI. The repertoire was sequenced with immunoSEQ multiplex PCR; TCRdb's copy has only in-frame clones and lacks some. The sample includes 150,000 to 200,000 clones, approximately 84% of them seen just once. The chain has TRBV2 and TRBJ2-2; no definite D call. The source is a man aged 30 to 45 in good health and CMV-seropositive. The sample comprised PBMCs. The DNA for the CDR3 is TGTGCCAGCAGTGTCCTCCCGAACACCGGGGAGCTGTTTTTT. It yields the protein CASSVLPNTGELFF.